The 14 T cell receptor beta chains reported below all come from one sample, sequenced in a study of T-cell reconstitution after alpha-beta-depleted transplantation in children. Preparation of the TCRbeta library involved a method that used unique molecular identifiers. One entry per CDR3 protein, called by TCRdb with MiXCR from the PCR reads. The top ten hold roughly 30% of the sample, which has about 980,000 distinct CDR3 sequences, less than 30% seen once. Sample: PBMCs, mostly from graft donor cells, taken 360 days after TCRalphabeta/CD19-depleted stem cell transplant. The origin of the receptors is a boy under two years old who had a stem cell transplant for SCID, so the T cells may come from the graft donor.

This sequence joins TRBV18 and TRBJ1-1; a weak D match, TRBD1 (5 bases). CDR3 length equals 15 residues. Germline-derived CDR1 and CDR2 are KGHSH and LQKENI. V lost 5 bases to trimming and J lost 0 bases, with 13 bases between them. The DNA for the CDR3 is TGTGCCAGCTCAGCCTCGTCAGGGCTGAACACTGAAGCTTTCTTT. Protein: CASSASSGLNTEAFF.

This clonotype was counted many times. The rearrangement uses TRBV12-3 or TRBV12-4 and TRBJ1-5; D is uncertain. The length of the CDR3 is 13 residues. V was clipped by 4 bases and J by 1 base, with 5 bases between them. The CDR3 is CASSSGSNQPQHF. The CDR3 DNA reads TGTGCCAGCAGTTCGGGAAGCAATCAGCCCCAGCATTTT.

This clonotype was seen more than once but under ten times. The genes are TRBV10-3 and TRBJ2-5, with a possible D match to TRBD2 (6 bases). CDR1 is ENHRY and CDR2 is SYGVKD in the germline V gene. The CDR3 is 14 amino acids. Trimming removed 4 bases at V and 5 bases at J, with 14 bases between. CDR3 DNA sequence: TGTGCCATCAGTGGGTTGGAGGGGCGGGAGACCCAGTACTTC. Protein product: CAISGLEGRETQYF.

This clonotype was detected once. The chain joins TRBV27 to TRBJ2-2, with D perhaps matching TRBD1 (6 bases). CDR3 length: 12 residues. The germline V gene has CDR1 MNHEY and CDR2 SMNVEV (reference sequence). V was cut by 8 bases and J by 6 bases, with 10 bases left in between. CDR3 protein: CASLQGSGELFF. CDR3 in DNA: TGTGCCAGCCTGCAGGGGTCCGGGGAGCTGTTTTTT.

This clonotype was counted a few times. The rearrangement uses TRBV5-1 and TRBJ2-7; D remains unclear. V lost 4 bases and J lost 0, with 14 bases in between. This CDR3 spans 15 amino acids. Germline V gene data show CDR1 as SGHRS and CDR2 as YFSETQ. The CDR3 loop is CASSLASNFSYEQYF. In nucleotides, the CDR3 is TGCGCCAGCAGCCTCGCGTCTAACTTCTCCTACGAGCAGTACTTC. The full variable domain, completed using reference TRBV5-1 and TRBJ2-7, is KAGVTQTPRYLIKTRGQQVTLSCSPISGHRSVSWYQQTPGQGLQFLFEYFSETQRNKGNFPGRFSGRQFSNSRSEMNVSTLELGDSALYLCASSLASNFSYEQYFGPGTRLTVT.

This clonotype was observed a few times. The chain recombines TRBV2 with TRBJ2-3; 7 bases fit TRBD1. The CDR3 runs to 13 residues. V shed 0 bases, J shed 6 bases, and the junction held 0 bases outside the gene matches. Per the germline V gene, CDR1 is SNHLY and CDR2 is FYNNEI. CDR3 loop: CASSEARGDTQYF. The CDR3 region has the DNA TGTGCCAGCAGTGAAGCCAGGGGGGATACGCAGTATTTT.

The genes are TRBV4-2 and TRBJ1-5, with a tentative D call TRBD1 (5 bases). Deletions cut 5 bases from V and 6 bases from J, with 17 bases between. There are 15 residues in the CDR3. Germline CDR1 LGHNA, CDR2 YNFKEQ. The CDR3 reads CASSEGEGPSQPQHF. The CDR3 DNA is TGTGCCAGCAGCGAGGGAGAGGGGCCCTCTCAGCCCCAGCATTTT.

V is TRBV20-1 and J is TRBJ1-1; no reliable D call. Germline assignment: CDR1 DFQATT and CDR2 SNEGSKA (reference sequence). V shed 0 bases and J shed 1 base, with 9 bases lying between them. The CDR3 length is 14 residues. The CDR3 here is CSARDLGPNTEAFF. As DNA, the CDR3 is TGCAGTGCTAGAGATTTAGGCCCGAACACTGAAGCTTTCTTT.

There are a few counts of this clonotype. The chain links TRBV7-8 to TRBJ2-7, with 12 bases fitting TRBD1. This CDR3 has 14 residues. Losses at the gene ends were 4 bases for V and 5 bases for J; bases not matched to a gene: 3. Per germline, CDR1 SGHVS and CDR2 FQNEAQ. CDR3 residues: CASSSGQGAHEQYF. The CDR3, as DNA: TGTGCCAGCAGCTCGGGACAGGGGGCACACGAGCAGTACTTC.

This clonotype was counted many times. The chain uses TRBV7-2 and TRBJ2-5; no firm D call. The CDR3 spans 12 residues. Germline CDR1 SGHTA, CDR2 FQGNSA. V shed 3 bases and J shed 4 bases, with 6 bases lying between them. The CDR3 is CASSFSRETQYF. The CDR3 DNA reads as TGTGCCAGCAGCTTTTCCCGAGAGACCCAGTACTTC.

J is TRBJ1-6 and V is TRBV5-5; D call uncertain. CDR3 size: 15 residues. The germline V gene has CDR1 SGHKS and CDR2 YYEKEE (reference sequence). V lost 1 base, J lost 11 bases, and 16 bases lay in between. The CDR3 DNA is TGTGCCAGCAGCTTGCAAGTCCAATTGTGGACACCCCTCCACTTT. It specifies CASSLQVQLWTPLHF.

This clonotype came up a few times. The chain combines TRBV20-1 with TRBJ2-5; 9 nucleotides align to TRBD2. The germline V gene has CDR1 DFQATT and CDR2 SNEGSKA (reference sequence). CDR3 length equals 13 residues. Germline trimming cut 3 bases from V and 5 bases from J; bases unmatched to any gene: 4. The CDR3 DNA is TGCAGTGCTAGGAGGACTAGCGTTGAGACCCAGTACTTC. It yields the protein CSARRTSVETQYF.

V is TRBV10-3 and J is TRBJ1-1; 10 positions match TRBD1. The CDR3 loop spans 15 amino acids. Germline loops: CDR1 ENHRY, CDR2 SYGVKD. The trim removed 0 bases at V and 6 bases at J, leaving 4 bases unmatched. CDR3 loop: CAISESGTGEPEAFF. As DNA, the CDR3 is TGTGCCATCAGTGAGTCCGGGACAGGGGAGCCTGAAGCTTTCTTT.

The J gene is TRBJ1-4, the V gene TRBV20-1; TRBD1 is a possible D gene (5 bases). V dropped 6 bases and J dropped 3 bases, with 11 bases sitting between them. The CDR3 consists of 13 residues. The V gene's germline CDR1 is DFQATT and CDR2 SNEGSKA (reference sequence). The CDR3 region is CSAMGPANEKLFF. CDR3 bases: TGCAGTGCAATGGGACCTGCTAATGAAAAACTGTTTTTT.